The 5 T cell receptor beta chains given below trace back to one sample, sequenced in a study of cytomegalovirus exposure and HLA in healthy donors. The primer mix had 60 Vbeta and 13 Jbeta primers. TCRdb keeps only in-frame clones here, not all; method: immunoSEQ multiplex PCR. The sample records fewer than 150,000 clones, around 80% being singletons. The sequenced sample was PBMCs. The receptors were sampled from a middle-aged man in good health and CMV-seropositive.

V is TRBV5-1 and J is TRBJ2-5; TRBD1 is a possible D gene (6 bases). The V gene lost 2 bases and the J gene lost 10 bases, with 18 bases spanning the gap. In germline, CDR1 is SGHRS, CDR2 YFSETQ. There are 14 residues in the CDR3. The CDR3 loop is CASSFDRSLTSQYF. In DNA form, the CDR3 reads TGCGCCAGCAGCTTCGACAGGTCTTTAACGAGCCAGTACTTC.

This clone was seen only a few times. J is TRBJ2-3 and V is TRBV6-5; 8 bases are shared with TRBD1. The CDR3 runs to 15 residues. V gave up 5 bases and J gave up 2 bases; unmatched junction bases: 6. CDR1 is MNHEY and CDR2 is SVGAGI in the germline V gene. CDR3 in DNA: TGTGCCAGCAGTACCACAGGGGGGAACACAGATACGCAGTATTTT. This translates into CASSTTGGNTDTQYF.

The V call is TRBV5-1, the J call TRBJ2-1, with TRBD2 matching 13 bases. Germline loops: CDR1 SGHRS, CDR2 YFSETQ. The junction had 9 bases not matched to a gene; V was cut back by 3 bases and J by 6 bases. The CDR3 runs 17 residues. The CDR3 here is CASSSGLAGASGNEQFF. For the CDR3, the DNA is TGCGCCAGCAGCTCCGGACTAGCGGGAGCCTCCGGCAATGAGCAGTTCTTC.

This clone was observed a single time. The chain is built from TRBV4-2 and TRBJ2-5, with TRBD2 matching 8 bases. Germline V gene lookup returns CDR1 LGHNA and CDR2 YNFKEQ. The length of the CDR3 is 16 residues. J was trimmed by 5 bases and V by 0 bases; bases with no gene match: 8. CDR3 bases: TGTGCCAGCAGCCAAGATGGCGGACTAGCAAGGGAGACCCAGTACTTC. It translates to CASSQDGGLARETQYF.

A note on this clone: At one end the junction does not follow the germline gene, possibly because of a read error. V is TRBV7-7 and J is TRBJ2-5; 10 bases are shared with TRBD2. The CDR3 is made up of 15 amino acids. The V gene's germline CDR1 is SSHAT and CDR2 FNYEAQ (reference sequence). CDR3: CASSQEVAGGETQYF. The CDR3 DNA reads as TGTGCTAGCAGCCAGGAAGTAGCGGGGGGTGAGACCCAGTACTTC.